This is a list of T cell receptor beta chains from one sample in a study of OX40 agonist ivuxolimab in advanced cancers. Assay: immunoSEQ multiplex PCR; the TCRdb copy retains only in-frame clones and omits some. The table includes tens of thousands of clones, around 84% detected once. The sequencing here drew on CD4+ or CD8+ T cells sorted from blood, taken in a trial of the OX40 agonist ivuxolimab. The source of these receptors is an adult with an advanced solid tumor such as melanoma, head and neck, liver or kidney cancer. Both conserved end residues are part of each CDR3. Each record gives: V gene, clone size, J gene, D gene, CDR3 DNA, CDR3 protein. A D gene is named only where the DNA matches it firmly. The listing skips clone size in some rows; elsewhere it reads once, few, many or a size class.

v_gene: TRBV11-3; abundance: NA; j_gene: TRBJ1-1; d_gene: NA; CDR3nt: TGTGCCAGCAGCTTAGAGTTTCAGTCCCAAGCTTTCTTT; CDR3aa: CASSLEFQSQAFF
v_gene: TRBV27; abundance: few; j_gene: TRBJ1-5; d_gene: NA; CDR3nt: TGTGCCACCCGCCCTGGCCTAATTAGCAATCAGCCCCAGCATTTT; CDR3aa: CATRPGLISNQPQHF
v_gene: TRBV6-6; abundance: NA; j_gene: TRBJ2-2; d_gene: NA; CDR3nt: TGTGCCAGCAGTTCCCCGCCTACAGGGTACACCGGGGAGCTGTTTTTT; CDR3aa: CASSSPPTGYTGELFF
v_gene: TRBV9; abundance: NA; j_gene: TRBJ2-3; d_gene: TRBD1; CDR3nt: TGTGCCAGCAGCGCAGGGGACAGCCGAACAGATACGCAGTATTTT; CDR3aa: CASSAGDSRTDTQYF
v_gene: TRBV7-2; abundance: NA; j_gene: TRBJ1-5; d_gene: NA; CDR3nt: TGTGCCAGCAGCTTAGGCAGGGCAGAGAATCAGCCCCAGCATTTT; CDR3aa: CASSLGRAENQPQHF
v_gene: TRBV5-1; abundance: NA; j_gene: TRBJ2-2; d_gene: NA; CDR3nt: TGCGCCAGCAGCCCCCGGAGGGGCGACCTCGGCACCGGGGAGCTGTTTTTT; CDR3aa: CASSPRRGDLGTGELFF
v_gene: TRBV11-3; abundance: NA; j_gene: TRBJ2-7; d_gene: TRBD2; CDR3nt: TGTGCCAGCGGGGGGCTAGCGGGTAACTACGAGCAGTACTTC; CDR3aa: CASGGLAGNYEQYF
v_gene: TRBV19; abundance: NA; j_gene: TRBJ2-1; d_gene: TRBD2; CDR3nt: TGTGCCAGTAGTGCGCCCGGGGGGGGCCTATACAATGAGCAGTTCTTC; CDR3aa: CASSAPGGGLYNEQFF
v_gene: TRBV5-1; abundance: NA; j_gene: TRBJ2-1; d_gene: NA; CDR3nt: TGCGCCAGCAGCTCGTATGGAGAAAGGGAGCAGTTCTTC; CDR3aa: CASSSYGEREQFF
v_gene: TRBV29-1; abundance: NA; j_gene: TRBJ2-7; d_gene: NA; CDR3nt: TGCAGCGTAAACAGGGATCGGGACGAGCAGTACTTC; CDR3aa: CSVNRDRDEQYF
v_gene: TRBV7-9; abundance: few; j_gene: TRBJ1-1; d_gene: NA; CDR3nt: TGTGCCAGCAGCTTAAACTTAGGCCCTATTCCCTTT; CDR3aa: CASSLNLGPIPF
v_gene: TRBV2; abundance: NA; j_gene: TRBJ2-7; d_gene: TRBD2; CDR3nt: TGTGCCATTAGGACTAGGGCCTACTACGAGCAGTACTTC; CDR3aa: CAIRTRAYYEQYF